The clone carrying this TCR beta chain was observed a few times. This CDR3 has 16 amino acids. Germline loops: CDR1 SGHTA, CDR2 FQGNSA. After removal of 8 bases from V and 8 bases from J, the junction contained 19 bases not matched to a gene. Generated by immunoSEQ multiplex PCR, the TCRdb table keeps only in-frame clones and is missing some. The sample holds 100,000 to 120,000 clones, about 80% seen once. These data are taken from a study of control samples from healthy donors and cancer patients. Sequenced material: blood. This TCR derives from a man aged 18 to 30 in good health. The chain combines TRBV7-2 with TRBJ2-3, with 7 bases fitting TRBD2. In nucleotides, the CDR3 is TGTGCCAGCCCCTTAGGAGCGGGGTACGGTAGGGGTACGCAGTATTTT. It is translated as CASPLGAGYGRGTQYF.